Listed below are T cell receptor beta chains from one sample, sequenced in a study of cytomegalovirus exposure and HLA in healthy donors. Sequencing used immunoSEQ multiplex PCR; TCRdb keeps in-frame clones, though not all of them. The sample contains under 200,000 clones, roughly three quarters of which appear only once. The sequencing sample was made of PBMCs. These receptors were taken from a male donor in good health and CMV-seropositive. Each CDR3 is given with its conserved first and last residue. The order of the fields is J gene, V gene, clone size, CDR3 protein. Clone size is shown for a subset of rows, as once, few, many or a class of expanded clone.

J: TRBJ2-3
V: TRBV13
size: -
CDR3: CASSLGHRPPTDTQYF

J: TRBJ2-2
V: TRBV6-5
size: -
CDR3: CASRRTDTGELFF

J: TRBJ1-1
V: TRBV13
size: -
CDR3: CASSLAGSRSNTEAFF

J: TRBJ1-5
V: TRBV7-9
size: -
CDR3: CASSSQGAWQPQHF

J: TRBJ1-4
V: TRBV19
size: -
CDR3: CASSRPRGFNEKLFF

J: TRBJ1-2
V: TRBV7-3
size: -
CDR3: CASSLGGSVYGYTF

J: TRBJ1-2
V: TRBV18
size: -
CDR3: CASSLGQTTTNYGYTF

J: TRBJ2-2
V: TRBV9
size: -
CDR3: CASSVTGQGESTGELFF

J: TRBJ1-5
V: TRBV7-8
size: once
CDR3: CASSLGQISNQPQHF

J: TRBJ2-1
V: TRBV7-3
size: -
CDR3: CASSLDGAAYNEQFF

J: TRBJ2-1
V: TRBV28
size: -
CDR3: CASSETSGKDNEQFF

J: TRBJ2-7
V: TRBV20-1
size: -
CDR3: CSARDRDSKYF

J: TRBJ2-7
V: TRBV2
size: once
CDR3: CASKLDISYEQYF

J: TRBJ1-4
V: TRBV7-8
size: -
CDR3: CASSSGRGEEKLFF

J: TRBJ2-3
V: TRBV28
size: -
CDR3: CASSRDKPDTQYF